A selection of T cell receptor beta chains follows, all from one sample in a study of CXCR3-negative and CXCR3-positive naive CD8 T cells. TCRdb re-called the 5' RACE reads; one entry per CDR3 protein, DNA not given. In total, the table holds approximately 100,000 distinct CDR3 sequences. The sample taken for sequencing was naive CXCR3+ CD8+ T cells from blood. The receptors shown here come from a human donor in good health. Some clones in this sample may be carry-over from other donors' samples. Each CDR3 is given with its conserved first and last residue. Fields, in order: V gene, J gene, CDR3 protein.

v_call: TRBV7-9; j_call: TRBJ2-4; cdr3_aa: CASSSGLAGRNIQYF
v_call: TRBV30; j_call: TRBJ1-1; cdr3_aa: CAWREGFTEAFF
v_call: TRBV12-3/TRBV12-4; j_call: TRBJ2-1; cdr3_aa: CASSLGGGEQFF
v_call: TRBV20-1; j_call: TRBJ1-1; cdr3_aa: CSVRRGNTEAFF
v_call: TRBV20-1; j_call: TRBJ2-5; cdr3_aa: CSATQDWTQYF
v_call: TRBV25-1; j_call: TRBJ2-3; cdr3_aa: CASSDLLIWTGGSFDTQYF
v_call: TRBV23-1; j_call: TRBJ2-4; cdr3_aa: CASSLKDSGHIQYF
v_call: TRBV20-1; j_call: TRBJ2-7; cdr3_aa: CSARRQGWSSYEQYF
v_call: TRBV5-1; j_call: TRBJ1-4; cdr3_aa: CASSSMDGESNEKLFF
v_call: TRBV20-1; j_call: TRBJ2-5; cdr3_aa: CSATPGDGAETQYF
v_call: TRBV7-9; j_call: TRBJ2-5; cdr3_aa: CASSRLAPNGETQYF
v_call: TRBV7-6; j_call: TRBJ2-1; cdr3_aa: CASSSSSYNEQFF
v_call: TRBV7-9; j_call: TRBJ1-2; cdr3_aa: CASSFPDRALLYGYTF
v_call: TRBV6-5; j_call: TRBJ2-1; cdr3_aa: CASRERGSYNEQFF
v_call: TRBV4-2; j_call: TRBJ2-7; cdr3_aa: CASSQEWTSGSYEQYF
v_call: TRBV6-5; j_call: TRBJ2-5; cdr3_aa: CASSFGAAAKRETQYF
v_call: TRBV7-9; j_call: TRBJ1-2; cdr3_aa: CASSSGTGDYGYTF
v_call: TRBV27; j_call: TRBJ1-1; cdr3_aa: CASSTRQGDTEAFF
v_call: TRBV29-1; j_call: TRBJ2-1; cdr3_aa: CSAGVLYNEQFF
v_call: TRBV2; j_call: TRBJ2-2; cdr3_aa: CSGLFAEAGELFF
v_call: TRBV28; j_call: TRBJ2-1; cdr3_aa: CASSSQRGGFDEQFF
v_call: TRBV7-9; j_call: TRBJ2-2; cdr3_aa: CASRDPENTGELFF
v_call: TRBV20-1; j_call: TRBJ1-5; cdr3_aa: CSARDSGLGQPQHF
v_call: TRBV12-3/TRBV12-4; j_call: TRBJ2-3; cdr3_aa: CASSGTSGVLSTDTQYF
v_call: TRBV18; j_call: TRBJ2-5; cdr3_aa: CASSRGQGEETQYF
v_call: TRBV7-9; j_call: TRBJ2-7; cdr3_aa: CASSLVIGQGAYEQYF
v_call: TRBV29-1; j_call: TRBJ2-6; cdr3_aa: CSVVDGSGANVLTF
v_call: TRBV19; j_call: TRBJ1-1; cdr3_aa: CASSVGTGNTEAFF
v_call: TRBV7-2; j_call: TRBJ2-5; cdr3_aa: CASSPELQETQYF
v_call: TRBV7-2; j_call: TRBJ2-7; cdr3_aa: CASSSGTGRDSYEQYF
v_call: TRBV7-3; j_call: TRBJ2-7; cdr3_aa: CASSLIAGNTYEQYF
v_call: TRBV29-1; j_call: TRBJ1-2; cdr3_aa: CSVEEDYGYTF
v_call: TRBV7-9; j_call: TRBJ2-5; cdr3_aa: CASSLAAFLARDQETQYF
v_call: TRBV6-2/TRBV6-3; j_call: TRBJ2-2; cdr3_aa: CASSPRASWNTGELFF
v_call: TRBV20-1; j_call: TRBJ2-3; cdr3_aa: CSARGTSGPPVTDTQYF
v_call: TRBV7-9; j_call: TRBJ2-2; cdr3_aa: CASSHQPGLGTGELFF
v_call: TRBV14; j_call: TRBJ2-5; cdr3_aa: CASSRTVGETQYF
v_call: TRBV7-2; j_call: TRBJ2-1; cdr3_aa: CASSLARTAKGFEQFF
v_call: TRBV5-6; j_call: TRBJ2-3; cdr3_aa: CASLVGSGGGDTQYF
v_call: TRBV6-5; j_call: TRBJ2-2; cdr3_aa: CASTEDEPNTGELFF
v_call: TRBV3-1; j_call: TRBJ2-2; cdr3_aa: CASSQDGNTGELFF
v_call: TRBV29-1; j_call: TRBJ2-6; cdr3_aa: CSVEDQGPGSGANVLTF
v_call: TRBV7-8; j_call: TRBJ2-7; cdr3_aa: CASSLDLGAGYEQYF